The clone carrying this T cell receptor beta chain has just one count. This sample was taken from a study of blood T cell repertoires in COVID-19. Looking at the study overall: From T cells, B-cell-depleted T cells, or PBMCs came the material, which was cDNA or gDNA.

The CDR3 is 14 amino acids. The V gene's germline CDR1 is SEHNR and CDR2 FQNEAQ (reference sequence). Trimming cost V 2 bases and J 6 bases, with 10 bases left between them. The assay was immunoSEQ multiplex PCR, and TCRdb's table has in-frame clones only and misses some. The sample lists about 300,000 clones, around 86% seen once, with 1% to 1.5% in the top ten. This chain connects TRBV7-9 to TRBJ2-2, with unresolved D. This clonotype was obtained from a man in his 70s with acute or convalescent COVID-19. Sequencing was performed on peripheral blood. In DNA, the CDR3 is TGTGCCAGCAGCTTATTTCCCGCGCCCGGGGAGCTGTTTTTT. Protein: CASSLFPAPGELFF. Full variable domain (outside the CDR3, taken from reference TRBV7-9 and TRBJ2-2): DTGVSQNPRHKITKRGQNVTFRCDPISEHNRLYWYRQTLGQGPEFLTYFQNEAQLEKSRLLSDRFSAERPKGSFSTLEIQRTEQGDSAMYLCASSLFPAPGELFFGEGSRLTVL.